This T cell receptor (beta chain) came from a study of shared clonotypes between healthy human individuals. Produced via immunoSEQ multiplex PCR; TCRdb's table is partial and in-frame only. The table shows around 1.9 million clones, with under 95% occurring only once. Naive-designated CD8 cells lacked CD45RO, were positively enriched for CCR7, and omitted terminally differentiated effector memory CD45RA+ cells. CDR1 SGDLS and CDR2 YYNGEE come from the germline V gene. The CDR3 spans 14 residues. V lost 0 bases and J 2 bases, leaving 9 bases between the germline ends. The V gene is TRBV9, the J gene TRBJ2-7; unclear D gene. Sequencing input: naive CD8+ T cells from PBMCs. The TCR was taken from a man aged 18 to 35 in good health. Some clones in this sample may be carry-over from other donors' samples. The CDR3 DNA sequence: TGTGCCAGCAGCGTAGACGGAGCGCCCTACGAGCAGTACTTC. It codes for CASSVDGAPYEQYF.